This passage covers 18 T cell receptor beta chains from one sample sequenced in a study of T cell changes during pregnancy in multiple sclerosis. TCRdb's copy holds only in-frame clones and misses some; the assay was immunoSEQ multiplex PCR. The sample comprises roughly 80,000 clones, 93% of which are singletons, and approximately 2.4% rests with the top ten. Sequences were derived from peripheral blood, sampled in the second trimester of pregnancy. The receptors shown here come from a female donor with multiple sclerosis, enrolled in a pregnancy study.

The CDR3 coding sequence is TGTGCCAGCAGCCCGCCGGGACTAGTGTTCAATGAGCAGTTCTTC. This translates into CASSPPGLVFNEQFF. This chain uses TRBV7-2 with TRBJ2-1; the match to TRBD2 covers 8 bases. The trim removed 5 bases at V and 6 bases at J, leaving 9 bases unmatched. This CDR3 has 15 amino acids. Germline CDR1 SGHTA, CDR2 FQGNSA.

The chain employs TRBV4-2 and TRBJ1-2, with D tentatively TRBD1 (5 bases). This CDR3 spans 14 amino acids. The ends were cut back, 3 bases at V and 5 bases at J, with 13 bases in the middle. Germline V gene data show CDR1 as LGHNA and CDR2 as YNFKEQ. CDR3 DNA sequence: TGTGCCAGCAGCCAGGGGCCGGGCGAATATGGCTACACCTTC. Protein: CASSQGPGEYGYTF.

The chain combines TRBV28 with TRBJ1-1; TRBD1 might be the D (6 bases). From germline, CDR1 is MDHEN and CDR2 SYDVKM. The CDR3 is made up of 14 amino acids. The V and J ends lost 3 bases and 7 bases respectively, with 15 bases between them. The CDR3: CASSFNRAIGEAFF. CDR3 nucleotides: TGTGCCAGCAGTTTCAACAGGGCAATCGGTGAAGCTTTCTTT.

The CDR3 nucleotides read TGCGCCAGCAGCCCGGGACAGGGGACGGGGAGTGAGCAGTTCTTC. Encoded protein: CASSPGQGTGSEQFF. V and J are TRBV5-1 and TRBJ2-1; 10 positions match TRBD1. Germline V gene lookup returns CDR1 SGHRS and CDR2 YFSETQ. The CDR3 sequence is 15 residues long. The ends lost 4 bases at V and 9 bases at J; junction bases unmatched: 10.

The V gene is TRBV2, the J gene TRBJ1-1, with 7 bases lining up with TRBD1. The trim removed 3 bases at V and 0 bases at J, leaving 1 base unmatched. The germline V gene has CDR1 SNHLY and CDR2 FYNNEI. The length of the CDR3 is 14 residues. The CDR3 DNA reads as TGTGCCAGCAGTGAGGGGACAGTGAACACTGAAGCTTTCTTT. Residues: CASSEGTVNTEAFF. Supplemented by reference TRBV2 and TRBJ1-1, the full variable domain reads EPEVTQTPSHQVTQMGQEVILRCVPISNHLYFYWYRQILGQKVEFLVSFYNNEISEKSEIFDDQFSVERPDGSNFTLKIRSTKLEDSAMYFCASSEGTVNTEAFFGQGTRLTVV.

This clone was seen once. DNA of the CDR3: TGTGCCTGGAATCGACAGGGCTACGAGCAGTACTTC. This sequence encodes CAWNRQGYEQYF. This chain uses TRBV30 with TRBJ2-7, with 7 bases lining up with TRBD1. The CDR3 consists of 12 residues. Germline assignment: CDR1 GTSNPN and CDR2 SVGIG (reference sequence). Losses at the gene ends were 4 bases for V and 3 bases for J; bases not matched to a gene: 3.

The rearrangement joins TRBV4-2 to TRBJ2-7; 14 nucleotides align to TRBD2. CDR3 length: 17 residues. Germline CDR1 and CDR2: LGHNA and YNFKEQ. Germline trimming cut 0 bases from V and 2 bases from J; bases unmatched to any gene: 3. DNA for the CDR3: TGTGCCAGCAGCCAAGATCCGACTAGCGGGGGGGCCTACGAGCAGTACTTC. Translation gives CASSQDPTSGGAYEQYF.

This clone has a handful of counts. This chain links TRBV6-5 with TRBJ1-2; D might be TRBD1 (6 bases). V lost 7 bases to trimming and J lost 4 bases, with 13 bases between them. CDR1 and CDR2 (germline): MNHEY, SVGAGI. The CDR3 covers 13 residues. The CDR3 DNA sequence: TGTGCCAGCATCGGGACATTGGGCTATGGCTACACCTTC. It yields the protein CASIGTLGYGYTF.

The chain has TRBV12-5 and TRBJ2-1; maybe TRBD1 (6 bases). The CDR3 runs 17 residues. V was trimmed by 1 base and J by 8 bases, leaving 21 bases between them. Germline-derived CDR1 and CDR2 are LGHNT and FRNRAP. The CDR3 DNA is TGTGCTAGTGGTTTGGAACCCTCAGGGGCGGCTGGGGATGAGCAGTTCTTC. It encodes CASGLEPSGAAGDEQFF.

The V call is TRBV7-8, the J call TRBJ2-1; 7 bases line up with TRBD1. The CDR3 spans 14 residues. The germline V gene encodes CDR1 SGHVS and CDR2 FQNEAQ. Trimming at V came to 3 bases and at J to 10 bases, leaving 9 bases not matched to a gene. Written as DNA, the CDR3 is TGTGCCAGCAGCTTTCCGTTGACAGGGCAAGAGCAGTTCTTC. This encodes CASSFPLTGQEQFF.

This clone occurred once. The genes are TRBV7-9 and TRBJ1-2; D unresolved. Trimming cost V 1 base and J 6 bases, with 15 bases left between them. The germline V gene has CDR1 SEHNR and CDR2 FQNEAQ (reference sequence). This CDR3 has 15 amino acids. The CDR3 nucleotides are TGTGCCAGCAGCTTAGGACCGAACCCGAGGGATGGCTACACCTTC. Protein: CASSLGPNPRDGYTF.

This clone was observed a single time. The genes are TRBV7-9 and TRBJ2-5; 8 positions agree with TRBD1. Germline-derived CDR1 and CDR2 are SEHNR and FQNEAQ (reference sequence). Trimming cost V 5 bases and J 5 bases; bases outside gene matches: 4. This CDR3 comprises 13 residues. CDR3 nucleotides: TGTGCCAGCAGCGGACAGGGTTCGGAGACCCAGTACTTC. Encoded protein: CASSGQGSETQYF.

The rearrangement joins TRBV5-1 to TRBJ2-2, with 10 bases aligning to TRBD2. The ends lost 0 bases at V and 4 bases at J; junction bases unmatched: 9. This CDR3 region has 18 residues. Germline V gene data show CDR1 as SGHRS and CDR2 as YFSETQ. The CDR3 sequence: CASSLGASGSSGTGELFF. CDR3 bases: TGCGCCAGCAGCTTGGGCGCTAGCGGGAGCTCTGGCACCGGGGAGCTGTTTTTT.

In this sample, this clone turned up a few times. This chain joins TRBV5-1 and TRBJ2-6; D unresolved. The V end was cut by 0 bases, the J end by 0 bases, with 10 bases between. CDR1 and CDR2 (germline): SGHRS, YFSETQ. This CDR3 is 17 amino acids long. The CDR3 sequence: CASSLEIGGSGANVLTF. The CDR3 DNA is TGCGCCAGCAGCTTGGAAATCGGCGGCTCTGGGGCCAACGTCCTGACTTTC. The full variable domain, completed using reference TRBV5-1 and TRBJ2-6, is KAGVTQTPRYLIKTRGQQVTLSCSPISGHRSVSWYQQTPGQGLQFLFEYFSETQRNKGNFPGRFSGRQFSNSRSEMNVSTLELGDSALYLCASSLEIGGSGANVLTFGAGSRLTVL.

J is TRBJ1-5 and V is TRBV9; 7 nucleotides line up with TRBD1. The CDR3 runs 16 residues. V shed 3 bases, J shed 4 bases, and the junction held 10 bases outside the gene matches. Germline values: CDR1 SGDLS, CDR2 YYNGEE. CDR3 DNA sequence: TGTGCCAGCAGCGCAGGAGGGGACAGCAGAAATCAGCCCCAGCATTTT. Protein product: CASSAGGDSRNQPQHF.

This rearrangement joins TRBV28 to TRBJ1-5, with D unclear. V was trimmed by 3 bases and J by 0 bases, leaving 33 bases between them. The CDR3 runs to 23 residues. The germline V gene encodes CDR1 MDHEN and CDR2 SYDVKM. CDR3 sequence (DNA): TGTGCCAGCAGTTTCGCAGCCGATTTCTTGGAGGGTATCGGTGATTATAGCAATCAGCCCCAGCATTTT. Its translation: CASSFAADFLEGIGDYSNQPQHF.

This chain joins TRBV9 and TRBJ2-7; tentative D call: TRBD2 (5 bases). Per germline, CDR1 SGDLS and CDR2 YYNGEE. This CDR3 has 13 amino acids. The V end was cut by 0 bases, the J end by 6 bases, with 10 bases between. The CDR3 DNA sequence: TGTGCCAGCAGCGTAGCGGATGGAGGCGAGCAGTACTTC. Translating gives CASSVADGGEQYF.

The CDR3 bases are TGTGCCAGCTCACCACCCCTCGCTAACAGGAAAGAGACCCAGTACTTC. As protein: CASSPPLANRKETQYF. This chain links TRBV18 with TRBJ2-5; possibly TRBD1 for D (5 bases). V lost 0 bases, J lost 3 bases, and 14 bases lay in between. The CDR3 contains 16 residues. Per the germline V gene, CDR1 is KGHSH and CDR2 is LQKENI.